Each of the 2 T cell receptor beta chains below was sequenced from the same sample in a study of OX40 agonist ivuxolimab in advanced cancers. Using immunoSEQ multiplex PCR, the repertoire was profiled, and TCRdb retains in-frame clones only, with some absent. The data show tens of thousands of clones, with 75% to 90% seen just once and around 2.9% held by the top ten. This material consisted of CD4+ or CD8+ T cells sorted from blood, taken in a trial of the OX40 agonist ivuxolimab. The origin of the receptors is an adult with an advanced solid tumor such as melanoma, head and neck, liver or kidney cancer.

This clone was found a few times. The chain is built from TRBV4-3 and TRBJ1-1; a possible D gene is TRBD1 (6 bases). Trimming left V 0 bases short and J 7 bases short, with 9 bases between. This CDR3 is built from 13 residues. Germline CDR1 LGHNA, CDR2 YSLEER. For the CDR3, the DNA is TGCGCCAGCAGCCAAGATAGGGGGTTTGAAGCTTTCTTT. It translates to CASSQDRGFEAFF.

A note on this clone: The sample holds other DNA sequences that translate to the same CDR3. The V call is TRBV18, the J call TRBJ1-2; no firm D call. Germline lookup yields CDR1 KGHSH and CDR2 LQKENI. The CDR3 sequence is 14 residues long. The V and J ends lost 6 bases and 0 bases respectively, with 11 bases between them. The CDR3 sequence: CASSPDRANYGYTF. As DNA, the CDR3 is TGTGCCAGCTCCCCTGACCGGGCTAACTATGGCTACACCTTC.